Below, 22 T cell receptor beta chains from the same sample are listed, as sequenced in a study of shared T cell receptors in the human thymus. TCRdb's copy holds only in-frame clones and misses some; the assay was immunoSEQ multiplex PCR. The table lists more than 550,000 clones, approximately 85% of them singletons. This sample was shared with a second study, whose subject was human thymus T cells.

The material sequenced was thymocytes. Receptors were obtained from a girl less than two years old with a congenital heart defect.

The chain links TRBV10-3 to TRBJ1-6; 7 bases match TRBD1. With 0 bases clipped from V and 9 bases from J, the junction kept 20 bases outside the gene matches. Germline values: CDR1 ENHRY, CDR2 SYGVKD. This CDR3 has 20 residues. The CDR3 bases are TGTGCCATCAGTGAGTCTGCGGCGGATTTTTCCCGGGACAGAGGTTCACCCCTCCACTTT. Amino acid sequence: CAISESAADFSRDRGSPLHF.

CDR3 in amino acids: CASSLGLRQGPYEQYF. DNA for the CDR3: TGTGCCAGCAGCTTAGGCCTTAGACAGGGGCCCTACGAGCAGTACTTC. V and J are TRBV13 and TRBJ2-7; 8 bases are a match to TRBD1. This CDR3 has 16 residues. V lost 0 bases to trimming and J lost 2 bases; unmatched junction nucleotides: 6. The V gene's germline CDR1 is PRHDT and CDR2 FYEKMQ (reference sequence).

The CDR3 is CASSRGWGEDTGELFF. The CDR3 DNA reads as TGCGCCAGCAGCCGTGGGTGGGGCGAAGACACCGGGGAGCTGTTTTTT. The V call is TRBV4-1, the J call TRBJ2-2, with a weak D call TRBD1 (5 bases). Germline lookup yields CDR1 MGHRA and CDR2 YSYEKL. Trimming stripped 4 bases from V and 3 bases from J, with 15 bases between. This CDR3 comprises 16 residues.

V gene TRBV4-1 combines with J gene TRBJ2-1; a possible D gene is TRBD1 (7 bases). Trimming left V 4 bases short and J 7 bases short, with 14 bases between. The CDR3 consists of 14 residues. The V gene's germline CDR1 is MGHRA and CDR2 YSYEKL. CDR3 protein: CASSPGGPGNEQFF. CDR3 in DNA: TGCGCCAGCAGCCCAGGGGGGCCCGGGAATGAGCAGTTCTTC.

The V call is TRBV7-9, the J call TRBJ1-6, with no clear D. The CDR3 is 11 amino acids. Germline V CDR1 and CDR2: SEHNR, FQNEAQ (reference sequence). The V gene lost 4 bases and the J gene lost 10 bases, with 5 bases spanning the gap. The CDR3, as DNA: TGTGCCAGCAGCTCCCAGTCACCCCTCCACTTT. Amino acids: CASSSQSPLHF.

The chain combines TRBV27 with TRBJ1-3; TRBD1 matches 10 bases. The trim removed 2 bases at V and 6 bases at J, leaving 7 bases unmatched. CDR1 is MNHEY, CDR2 SMNVEV, per germline (reference sequence). The CDR3 loop spans 16 amino acids. The DNA for the CDR3 is TGTGCCAGCAGTTTAAGTCCCGGGACAGGGGAAAACACCATATATTTT. Amino acids: CASSLSPGTGENTIYF.

The chain has TRBV14 and TRBJ2-5; 7 bases line up with TRBD1. V lost 0 bases and J lost 5; bases outside the gene matches: 9. CDR1 is SGHDN, CDR2 FVKESK, per germline. This CDR3 comprises 16 residues. CDR3 residues: CASSQEGTVEEETQYF. In DNA form, the CDR3 reads TGTGCCAGCAGCCAAGAAGGGACAGTCGAAGAGGAGACCCAGTACTTC.

The gene calls are TRBV5-6 and TRBJ1-2, with 7 bases identical to TRBD1. The CDR3 runs 14 residues. V shed 4 bases and J 4 bases; nucleotides not matched to a gene: 7. From germline, CDR1 is SGHDT and CDR2 YYEEEE. CDR3 region: CASSPLSGGYGYTF. The CDR3, as DNA: TGTGCCAGCAGCCCCTTGTCAGGGGGCTATGGCTACACCTTC.

CDR3: CASSLSNRTGTGDNEQFF. CDR3 bases: TGTGCCAGCAGTTTATCGAATCGGACGGGGACAGGGGACAATGAGCAGTTCTTC. The chain employs TRBV27 and TRBJ2-1, with 10 bases that match TRBD1. The CDR3 spans 18 residues. Germline CDR1 reads MNHEY; CDR2 reads SMNVEV (reference sequence). The ends lost 0 bases at V and 5 bases at J; junction bases unmatched: 10.

Only a few counts were recorded for this clone. V usage is TRBV6-1 and J usage is TRBJ1-4; no clear D. V dropped 5 bases and J dropped 0 bases, with 10 bases sitting between them. Per the germline V gene, CDR1 is MNHNS and CDR2 is SASEGT. The CDR3 length is 15 residues. The CDR3 loop is CASSPQSATNEKLFF. DNA of the CDR3: TGTGCCAGCAGTCCACAGTCCGCAACTAATGAAAAACTGTTTTTT.

The chain couples TRBV7-8 to TRBJ2-1; maybe TRBD2 (5 bases). The CDR3 has 17 amino acids. V lost 1 base and J lost 0, with 13 bases in between. Per germline, CDR1 SGHVS and CDR2 FQNEAQ. The CDR3 nucleotides are TGTGCCAGCAGCTTAGGTCCTTTGGGGAGCTCCTACAATGAGCAGTTCTTC. This translates into CASSLGPLGSSYNEQFF.

V usage is TRBV28 and J usage is TRBJ1-4; D ambiguous. Trimming left V 7 bases short and J 1 base short, with 16 bases between. Germline-derived CDR1 and CDR2 are MDHEN and SYDVKM. This CDR3 has 16 amino acids. The CDR3 nucleotides read TGTGCCAGCAAAAATCGGGGAGTGGGAACTAATGAAAAACTGTTTTTT. Its translation is CASKNRGVGTNEKLFF.

A note on this clone: One junction end does not reproduce the germline sequence, and a read error may be involved. The V and J genes are TRBV5-6 and TRBJ2-4, with 9 bases fitting TRBD1. The germline V gene encodes CDR1 SGHDT and CDR2 YYEEEE. The CDR3 covers 18 residues. For the CDR3, the DNA is TGTGCCAGCAGCCTATGGAGGGACAGGGAAAGGGTGAAAAGCATTCAGTACTTC. Amino acids: CASSLWRDRERVKSIQYF.

The chain uses TRBV9 and TRBJ1-1, with D unclear. The CDR3 has 14 residues. Germline CDR1 SGDLS, CDR2 YYNGEE. The V gene lost 3 bases and the J gene lost 10 bases, with 19 bases spanning the gap. The CDR3 DNA sequence: TGTGCCAGCAGCGCCGAATTTAATAGCCCACGAGCTTTCTTT. Amino acids: CASSAEFNSPRAFF.

The chain carries TRBV13 and TRBJ2-1; TRBD2 agrees at 13 bases. V trimming: 4 bases; J trimming: 6 bases; junction bases outside the gene matches: 3. CDR3 size: 15 residues. The germline V gene has CDR1 PRHDT and CDR2 FYEKMQ (reference sequence). The CDR3 region has the DNA TGTGCCAGCAGCTCCACTAGCGGGGGGGGCAATGAGCAGTTCTTC. Amino acid sequence: CASSSTSGGGNEQFF.

V is TRBV7-9 and J is TRBJ2-3; D is undetermined. The CDR3 totals 17 residues. V lost 4 bases to trimming and J lost 1 base, with 18 bases between them. CDR1 and CDR2 (germline): SEHNR, FQNEAQ (reference sequence). For the CDR3, the DNA is TGTGCCAGCAGCTCCACCCGACCGGGTCAGCGCACAGATACGCAGTATTTT. Translating it yields CASSSTRPGQRTDTQYF.

The chain carries TRBV4-3 and TRBJ1-1, with 7 bases matching TRBD1. J gave up 4 bases and V 1 base, and 6 bases lay outside the gene matches. There are 15 residues in the CDR3. Germline values: CDR1 LGHNA, CDR2 YSLEER. CDR3: CASSQAIRGPTEAFF. CDR3 in DNA: TGCGCCAGCAGCCAAGCGATTAGGGGGCCCACTGAAGCTTTCTTT.

The V and J genes are TRBV6-1 and TRBJ2-7, with 11 bases that match TRBD1. V trimming: 5 bases; J trimming: 5 bases; junction bases outside the gene matches: 5. Germline V gene sequence: CDR1 MNHNS, CDR2 SASEGT. This CDR3 is 14 amino acids long. The DNA of the CDR3 is TGTGCCAGCAGTACGGGGACAGGGGGAAACGAGCAGTACTTC. It yields the protein CASSTGTGGNEQYF.

This rearrangement joins TRBV28 to TRBJ1-4; D gene ambiguous. The germline V and J ends were trimmed by 6 bases and 0 bases, with 8 bases remaining between them. The CDR3 is made up of 14 amino acids. Looked up from germline, CDR1 is MDHEN and CDR2 is SYDVKM. CDR3 amino acids: CASRGGATNEKLFF. The CDR3 nucleotides are TGTGCCAGCAGAGGTGGAGCAACTAATGAAAAACTGTTTTTT.

The chain carries TRBV2 and TRBJ1-1, with TRBD1 matching over 11 bases. The CDR3 is 18 residues long. Looked up from germline, CDR1 is SNHLY and CDR2 is FYNNEI. The trim removed 6 bases at V and 4 bases at J, leaving 16 bases unmatched. CDR3 in amino acids: CASSFPGQGERGGTEAFF. In nucleotides, the CDR3 is TGTGCCAGCAGCTTTCCGGGACAGGGGGAGAGGGGAGGCACTGAAGCTTTCTTT.

V and J are TRBV28 and TRBJ2-2; 9 nucleotides match TRBD1. V was pared by 6 bases and J by 6 bases, with 14 bases of the junction left unmatched. Germline V gene lookup returns CDR1 MDHEN and CDR2 SYDVKM. The CDR3 sequence is 17 residues long. DNA for the CDR3: TGTGCCAGCAGCGCAAAATGCCGGGACAGGGACGCCGGGGAGCTGTTTTTT. It specifies CASSAKCRDRDAGELFF.

This chain links TRBV5-1 with TRBJ1-1; 8 positions agree with TRBD1. Germline assignment: CDR1 SGHRS and CDR2 YFSETQ. Germline trimming cut 4 bases from V and 4 bases from J; bases unmatched to any gene: 9. The CDR3 consists of 15 residues. The CDR3 coding sequence is TGCGCCAGCAGCCCGACCCAGGGGGCGAGCACTGAAGCTTTCTTT. Its protein is CASSPTQGASTEAFF.